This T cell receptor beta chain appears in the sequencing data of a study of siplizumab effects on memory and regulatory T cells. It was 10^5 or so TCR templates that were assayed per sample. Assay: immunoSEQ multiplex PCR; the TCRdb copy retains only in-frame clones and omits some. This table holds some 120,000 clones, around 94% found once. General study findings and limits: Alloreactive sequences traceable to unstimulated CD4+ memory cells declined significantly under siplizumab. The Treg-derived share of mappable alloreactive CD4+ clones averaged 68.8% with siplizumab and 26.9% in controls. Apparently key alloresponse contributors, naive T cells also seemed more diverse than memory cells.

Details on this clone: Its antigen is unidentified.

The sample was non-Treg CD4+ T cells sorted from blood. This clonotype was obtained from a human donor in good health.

The CDR3 protein is CASSLVAGFGEQYF. The CDR3 DNA reads TGTGCCAGCAGCTTAGTGGCAGGGTTCGGCGAGCAGTACTTC. This chain connects TRBV7-9 to TRBJ2-7, with D perhaps matching TRBD1 (5 bases). V was pared by 1 base and J by 6 bases, with 13 bases between. The CDR3 is 14 residues long. Germline V gives CDR1 SEHNR, CDR2 FQNEAQ (reference sequence).